One sample yielded the 15 T cell receptor beta chains listed below, sequenced in a study of T cell repertoires in cytomegalovirus infection. TCRdb used MiXCR to reprocess the reads, holding one entry per CDR3 protein. The sample includes around 570,000 distinct CDR3 sequences, 35% to 50% of them seen just once. The antigens of these receptors remain unknown. Source: cultured PBMCs, taken from culture after CMV antigen stimulation. The source is a human donor in good health (CMV status not recorded). Some clones in this sample may be carry-over from other donors' samples.

The chain recombines TRBV28 with TRBJ2-7; a weak D match, TRBD1 (7 bases). V lost 5 bases to trimming and J lost 6 bases, with 23 bases between them. The CDR3 loop spans 16 amino acids. Germline loops: CDR1 MDHEN, CDR2 SYDVKM. CDR3 protein: CASSVMGGTALSEQYF. For the CDR3, the DNA is TGTGCCAGCAGTGTAATGGGCGGGACAGCGCTCTCCGAGCAGTACTTC.

With regard to this clonotype: At one boundary the junction diverges from the germline segment, which might be a read error. This sequence joins TRBV4-2 and TRBJ2-3; TRBD2 matches 11 bases. The germline CDR1 and CDR2 sequences are LGHNA and YNFKEQ. CDR3 length: 19 residues. The CDR3 here is CASIQDSLAGGRGTDTQYF. CDR3 DNA: TGTGCCAGCATCCAAGATAGCCTAGCGGGGGGCCGGGGCACAGATACGCAGTATTTT.

This clonotype was found a few times. The chain is built from TRBV25-1 and TRBJ2-2; no definite D call. Germline CDR1 reads MGHDK; CDR2 reads SYGVNS. The CDR3 consists of 13 residues. Trimming pared 3 bases from V and 0 bases from J, leaving 2 bases between. In DNA form, the CDR3 reads TGTGCCAGCAGTGACGCGAACACCGGGGAGCTGTTTTTT. As protein: CASSDANTGELFF.

The CDR3 is CATSESERGDYNEQFF. The CDR3 DNA follows: TGTGCCACCAGTGAATCCGAGCGGGGGGATTACAATGAGCAGTTCTTC. The chain recombines TRBV24-1 with TRBJ2-1; 9 bases map to TRBD2. The germline gives CDR1 KGHDR, CDR2 SFDVKD. Trimming removed 4 bases from V and 4 bases from J; junction bases left unmatched: 7. The CDR3 spans 16 residues.

This clonotype was counted between two and nine times. The chain couples TRBV5-4 to TRBJ2-3, with a weak D call TRBD1 (6 bases). Trimming stripped 0 bases from V and 3 bases from J, with 11 bases between. The CDR3 runs 15 residues. Looked up from germline, CDR1 is SGHNT and CDR2 is YYREEE (reference sequence). CDR3 DNA sequence: TGTGCCAGCAGCTTGGCAGGGGCAGGAACAGATACGCAGTATTTT. Translation: CASSLAGAGTDTQYF. The variable domain in full, completed from reference TRBV5-4 and TRBJ2-3, reads ETGVTQSPTHLIKTRGQQVTLRCSSQSGHNTVSWYQQALGQGPQFIFQYYREEENGRGNFPPRFSGLQFPNYSSELNVNALELDDSALYLCASSLAGAGTDTQYFGPGTRLTVL.

This sequence joins TRBV7-8 and TRBJ2-1; D may be TRBD1 (5 bases). Germline-derived CDR1 and CDR2 are SGHVS and FQNEAQ. Trimming left V 1 base short and J 5 bases short, with 12 bases between. The CDR3 is 15 amino acids. For the CDR3, the DNA is TGTGCCAGCAGCTTAGTTCTCCTCAGGGACAATGAGCAGTTCTTC. Protein product: CASSLVLLRDNEQFF.

The chain has TRBV12-5 and TRBJ2-6; no clear D gene. The V end was cut by 2 bases, the J end by 0 bases, with 26 bases between. This CDR3 is built from 22 residues. CDR1 and CDR2 (germline): LGHNT, FRNRAP. CDR3 nucleotide sequence: TGTGCTAGTGGTTTGTTGTTTTTGGCACATCCCAAAACGAGCTCTGGGGCCAACGTCCTGACTTTC. Its translation is CASGLLFLAHPKTSSGANVLTF.

The chain links TRBV2 to TRBJ1-5; D uncertain. This CDR3 is built from 14 residues. V lost 3 bases and J 3 bases, leaving 9 bases between the germline ends. Per germline, CDR1 SNHLY and CDR2 FYNNEI. The CDR3, as DNA: TGTGCCAGCAGTGATGTCAGTCCCAATCAGCCCCAGCATTTT. Its protein is CASSDVSPNQPQHF.

This clonotype has only a few counts. The chain couples TRBV12-3 or TRBV12-4 to TRBJ2-1; TRBD2 matches 10 bases. The V gene end was trimmed by 1 base and the J gene end by 9 bases; junction bases not matched to a gene: 9. The CDR3 is made up of 16 amino acids. DNA for the CDR3: TGTGCCAGCAGTTTAGTAGGCCTAGCGGGAGTACGTGAGCAGTTCTTC. This gives the protein CASSLVGLAGVREQFF.

CDR3 region: CASKGQVKNTDTQYF. The CDR3 DNA sequence: TGTGCCAGCAAGGGACAGGTGAAAAACACAGATACGCAGTATTTT. The rearrangement joins TRBV7-6 to TRBJ2-3, with TRBD1 matching 8 bases. The CDR3 totals 15 residues. The J segment lost 2 bases and the V segment lost 7 bases, leaving 8 bases of the junction unmatched. Germline assignment: CDR1 SGHVS and CDR2 FNYEAQ. Filled out from reference TRBV7-6 and TRBJ2-3, the complete variable domain reads GAGVSQSPRYKVTKRGQDVALRCDPISGHVSLYWYRQALGQGPEFLTYFNYEAQQDKSGLPNDRFSAERPEGSISTLTIQRTEQRDSAMYRCASKGQVKNTDTQYFGPGTRLTVL.

This clonotype occurred once. CDR3 loop: CSASSASGIRDEQFF. CDR3 in DNA: TGCAGTGCCTCATCGGCTAGCGGGATTCGGGATGAGCAGTTCTTC. J is TRBJ2-1 and V is TRBV20-1, with 9 bases that match TRBD2. CDR3 length equals 15 residues. Trimming cost V 6 bases and J 8 bases; bases outside gene matches: 14. Germline V gives CDR1 DFQATT, CDR2 SNEGSKA (reference sequence).

The chain links TRBV5-6 to TRBJ1-4; TRBD1 might be the D (5 bases). The CDR3 is made up of 16 amino acids. From germline, CDR1 is SGHDT and CDR2 YYEEEE. V lost 3 bases and J 6 bases, leaving 18 bases between the germline ends. The CDR3 loop reads CASSYPGTPGHEKLFF. The CDR3 DNA is TGTGCCAGCAGCTATCCCGGGACCCCGGGGCATGAAAAACTGTTTTTT.

This clonotype was observed at least ten times. This chain uses TRBV7-2 with TRBJ2-1; the D is unclear. This CDR3 spans 14 amino acids. The germline V and J ends were trimmed by 5 bases and 1 base, with 9 bases remaining between them. Germline lookup yields CDR1 SGHTA and CDR2 FQGNSA. DNA of the CDR3: TGTGCCAGCAGCAAGAGAAGGTCCTACAATGAGCAGTTCTTC. Amino acids: CASSKRRSYNEQFF.

The V and J genes are TRBV5-1 and TRBJ1-4; D is perhaps TRBD1 (6 bases). The V gene's germline CDR1 is SGHRS and CDR2 YFSETQ. CDR3 length: 14 residues. The V end was cut by 2 bases, the J end by 6 bases, with 11 bases between. The chain's CDR3 is CASSFQGSDEKLFF. The DNA for the CDR3 is TGCGCCAGCAGCTTCCAGGGGTCGGATGAAAAACTGTTTTTT.

The chain employs TRBV7-2 and TRBJ2-7; 12 bases map to TRBD2. The germline V gene has CDR1 SGHTA and CDR2 FQGNSA. J was trimmed by 3 bases and V by 4 bases; bases with no gene match: 4. CDR3 length equals 15 residues. The CDR3 DNA is TGTGCCAGCAGCTCTAGCGGGGGGGGATACTACGAGCAGTACTTC. Amino acid sequence: CASSSSGGGYYEQYF. The full variable domain, in which reference TRBV7-2 and TRBJ2-7 provide the parts outside the CDR3, is GAGVSQSPSNKVTEKGKDVELRCDPISGHTALYWYRQSLGQGLEFLIYFQGNSAPDKSGLPSDRFSAERTGGSVSTLTIQRTQQEDSAVYLCASSSSGGGYYEQYFGPGTRLTVT.